Each of the 32 T cell receptor beta chains below was sequenced from the same sample in a study of graft-versus-host responses after intestinal transplantation. No antigen has been assigned to these receptors. TCRdb's copy holds only in-frame clones and misses some; the assay was immunoSEQ multiplex PCR. The data hold 150,000 or so clones, with 85% to 95% observed a single time. The specimen comprised unstimulated CD4+ T cells sorted from spleen or lymph node cells, sampled before intestinal transplant. These receptors all come from a human donor who received an intestinal transplant.

The chain combines TRBV29-1 with TRBJ1-2; maybe TRBD1 (6 bases). Trimming took off 7 bases at V and 2 bases at J, with 17 bases between the two ends. The CDR3 extends over 14 amino acids. Germline assignment: CDR1 SQVTM and CDR2 ANQGSEA. The CDR3: CSGAEGGENYGYTF. CDR3 nucleotide sequence: TGCAGCGGGGCTGAGGGGGGGGAAAACTATGGCTACACCTTC.

The count of this clone is one. The chain uses TRBV19 and TRBJ2-3; the D is unclear. V shed 4 bases and J shed 0 bases, with 8 bases lying between them. Germline CDR1 is LNHDA and CDR2 is SQIVND (reference sequence). The CDR3 runs to 14 residues. The CDR3: CASSTLISTDTQYF. CDR3 nucleotide sequence: TGTGCCAGTAGTACCCTAATTAGCACAGATACGCAGTATTTT.

The J gene is TRBJ2-7, the V gene TRBV4-1; possibly TRBD2 for D (6 bases). Trimming stripped 0 bases from V and 1 base from J, with 10 bases between. This CDR3 comprises 15 residues. Germline assignment: CDR1 MGHRA and CDR2 YSYEKL. The CDR3 reads CASSQELSGSYEQYF. The DNA for the CDR3 is TGCGCCAGCAGCCAAGAGTTGAGCGGGTCCTACGAGCAGTACTTC.

With regard to this clone: The identical CDR3 is also encoded by other nucleotide sequences in the sample. V is TRBV23-1 and J is TRBJ1-1, with D unclear. TRBV23-1 is an ORF for which the function is uncertain. CDR3 size: 13 residues. V was trimmed by 0 bases and J by 5 bases, leaving 7 bases between them. CDR3 sequence reads: CASSQSKGTEAFF. The CDR3 DNA follows: TGCGCCAGCAGTCAATCCAAGGGAACTGAAGCTTTCTTT.

This chain joins TRBV6-6 and TRBJ1-1, with no clear D. The CDR3 sequence is 13 residues long. CDR1 is MNHNY, CDR2 SVGAGI, per germline (reference sequence). Trimming shortened V by 6 bases and J by 5 bases, and 13 bases separated the two germline ends. This CDR3 reads CASRPGSKTEAFF. The CDR3 DNA sequence: TGTGCCAGCAGGCCGGGATCAAAGACTGAAGCTTTCTTT.

The V call is TRBV5-1, the J call TRBJ2-2, with D perhaps given as TRBD1 or TRBD2 (5 bases each). Germline lookup yields CDR1 SGHRS and CDR2 YFSETQ. Trimming left V 2 bases short and J 6 bases short, with 17 bases between. This CDR3 contains 16 residues. The CDR3 sequence: CASSFEPGRSPGELFF. Written as DNA, the CDR3 is TGCGCCAGCAGCTTCGAGCCGGGACGGTCGCCCGGGGAGCTGTTTTTT. The complete variable domain, with remaining parts taken from reference TRBV5-1 and TRBJ2-2, reads KAGVTQTPRYLIKTRGQQVTLSCSPISGHRSVSWYQQTPGQGLQFLFEYFSETQRNKGNFPGRFSGRQFSNSRSEMNVSTLELGDSALYLCASSFEPGRSPGELFFGEGSRLTVL.

The V call is TRBV5-1, the J call TRBJ2-2; unclear D gene. CDR3 size: 16 residues. The germline V gene has CDR1 SGHRS and CDR2 YFSETQ. V was clipped by 0 bases and J by 1 base, with 10 bases between them. This chain's CDR3 is CASSLAVRRNTGELFF. The CDR3 DNA follows: TGCGCCAGCAGCTTGGCAGTGCGGCGGAACACCGGGGAGCTGTTTTTT.

V is TRBV29-1 and J is TRBJ2-1, with D perhaps TRBD1 (6 bases). Trimming cost V 4 bases and J 6 bases, with 16 bases left between them. Germline lookup yields CDR1 SQVTM and CDR2 ANQGSEA. This CDR3 is built from 14 residues. As DNA, the CDR3 is TGCAGCGTTGTAAGGGGGTTTAACCTCAATGAGCAGTTCTTC. Its protein is CSVVRGFNLNEQFF.

The genes are TRBV5-1 and TRBJ2-3; 12 nucleotides agree with TRBD1. From germline, CDR1 is SGHRS and CDR2 YFSETQ. This CDR3 contains 16 residues. The junction had 4 bases not matched to a gene; V was cut back by 2 bases and J by 3 bases. The CDR3 protein is CASSFLGQGATDTQYF. CDR3 in DNA: TGCGCCAGCAGCTTCCTGGGACAGGGGGCAACAGATACGCAGTATTTT.

The V gene is TRBV30, the J gene TRBJ2-6; weak D call: TRBD2 (5 bases). The CDR3 loop spans 16 amino acids. The V gene lost 2 bases and the J gene lost 4 bases, with 15 bases spanning the gap. Germline CDR1 is GTSNPN and CDR2 is SVGIG (reference sequence). CDR3 DNA: TGTGCCTGGAGTCCTAAATATCCGGGAGGGGCCAACGTCCTGACTTTC. Amino acid sequence: CAWSPKYPGGANVLTF.

This chain connects TRBV4-2 to TRBJ2-1; D gene unclear. The germline CDR1 and CDR2 sequences are LGHNA and YNFKEQ. Trimming removed 2 bases at V and 6 bases at J, with 11 bases between. The CDR3 loop spans 14 amino acids. The CDR3 nucleotides are TGTGCCAGCAGCCAACTTGACCAAGTCAATGAGCAGTTCTTC. Translating gives CASSQLDQVNEQFF.

J is TRBJ2-7 and V is TRBV9; D unclear. CDR1 and CDR2 from the germline V gene are SGDLS and YYNGEE. V was pared by 1 base and J by 4 bases, with 15 bases between. The CDR3 loop spans 15 amino acids. The CDR3 here is CASSVSANPTYEQYF. CDR3 sequence (DNA): TGTGCCAGCAGCGTAAGCGCCAACCCCACGTACGAGCAGTACTTC.

J is TRBJ1-3 and V is TRBV9; weak D call: TRBD1 (6 bases). This CDR3 spans 16 amino acids. Trimming stripped 4 bases from V and 3 bases from J, with 17 bases between. Per the germline V gene, CDR1 is SGDLS and CDR2 is YYNGEE. The CDR3 DNA follows: TGTGCCAGCAGCATCTCGCGGGGGGCAGGTGGAAACACCATATATTTT. As protein: CASSISRGAGGNTIYF.

A note on this clone: The junction departs from the called germline gene at one end, perhaps through a read error. CDR3 residues: CASSPGQARGGNF. The CDR3, as DNA: TGTGCCAGCAGCCCCGGACAGGCCCGCGGCGGGAACTTC. This rearrangement joins TRBV28 to TRBJ2-7, with D perhaps matching TRBD1 (7 bases). Germline-derived CDR1 and CDR2 are MDHEN and SYDVKM. The CDR3 is 13 residues long.

The genes are TRBV6-6 and TRBJ2-7, with 7 positions matching TRBD1. The CDR3 sequence is 14 residues long. J gave up 5 bases and V 2 bases, and 6 bases lay outside the gene matches. From germline, CDR1 is MNHNY and CDR2 SVGAGI (reference sequence). Here the CDR3 reads CASSYDRDRDEQYF. In DNA, the CDR3 is TGTGCCAGCAGTTACGACAGGGATCGAGACGAGCAGTACTTC.

This chain uses TRBV4-3 with TRBJ1-1, with D tentatively TRBD1 (5 bases). The CDR3 runs to 14 residues. Per the germline V gene, CDR1 is LGHNA and CDR2 is YSLEER. V lost 0 bases, J lost 3 bases, and 8 bases lay in between. CDR3 nucleotides: TGCGCCAGCAGCCAAGAATCGACAGACACTGAAGCTTTCTTT. Amino acid sequence: CASSQESTDTEAFF.

The chain uses TRBV19 and TRBJ2-5; tentatively, D is TRBD2 (6 bases). The CDR3 is made up of 12 amino acids. Looked up from germline, CDR1 is LNHDA and CDR2 is SQIVND (reference sequence). Trimming took off 3 bases at V and 13 bases at J, with 15 bases between the two ends. The CDR3 DNA reads as TGTGCCAGTAGTATCCGGGGGACCTCCTTGTACTTC. Protein product: CASSIRGTSLYF. Full variable domain (remainder filled in from reference TRBV19 and TRBJ2-5): DGGITQSPKYLFRKEGQNVTLSCEQNLNHDAMYWYRQDPGQGLRLIYYSQIVNDFQKGDIAEGYSVSREKKESFPLTVTSAQKNPTAFYLCASSIRGTSLYFGPGTRLLVL.

The gene calls are TRBV28 and TRBJ2-5, with D possibly matching TRBD2 (6 bases). Germline CDR1 MDHEN, CDR2 SYDVKM. V was cut by 0 bases and J by 5 bases, with 19 bases left in between. The CDR3 spans 17 residues. The CDR3 DNA reads TGTGCCAGCAGTTTATGGCGGGGTATCCCATTTCAGGAGACCCAGTACTTC. Encoded protein: CASSLWRGIPFQETQYF.

The gene calls are TRBV14 and TRBJ1-3; unclear D gene. This CDR3 comprises 15 residues. The germline V gene encodes CDR1 SGHDN and CDR2 FVKESK. The V end was cut by 1 base, the J end by 1 base, with 8 bases between. The CDR3 protein is CASSQGQYSGNTIYF. CDR3 coding DNA: TGTGCCAGCAGCCAAGGACAATATTCTGGAAACACCATATATTTT.

The V gene is TRBV6-1, the J gene TRBJ1-1; possible D gene TRBD1, 6 bases. Germline V lookup: CDR1 MNHNS, CDR2 SASEGT. The CDR3 runs to 13 residues. Deletions cut 10 bases from V and 0 bases from J, with 12 bases between. The CDR3 DNA follows: TGTGCCACCGCGAGGGGGATGAACACTGAAGCTTTCTTT. Its protein product is CATARGMNTEAFF.

V usage is TRBV7-6 and J usage is TRBJ1-6; D unclear. V was clipped by 2 bases and J by 7 bases, with 12 bases between them. CDR3 size: 15 residues. Germline V gene data show CDR1 as SGHVS and CDR2 as FNYEAQ. CDR3 region: CASSLFDTPNSPLHF. CDR3 bases: TGTGCCAGCAGCTTATTTGACACCCCAAATTCACCCCTCCACTTT. The variable domain in full, completed from reference TRBV7-6 and TRBJ1-6, reads GAGVSQSPRYKVTKRGQDVALRCDPISGHVSLYWYRQALGQGPEFLTYFNYEAQQDKSGLPNDRFSAERPEGSISTLTIQRTEQRDSAMYRCASSLFDTPNSPLHFGNGTRLTVT.

The V call is TRBV5-4, the J call TRBJ2-5; either TRBD1 or TRBD2 may fit D (6 bases each). CDR3 length: 14 residues. V dropped 3 bases and J dropped 2 bases, with 11 bases sitting between them. Germline V gene lookup returns CDR1 SGHNT and CDR2 YYREEE (reference sequence). The DNA for the CDR3 is TGTGCCAGCAGCTGGGGGGCACCTCAAGAGACCCAGTACTTC. This sequence encodes CASSWGAPQETQYF.

With respect to this clone: It is likely a read error, because the conserved phenylalanine at the end of the CDR3 is missing. It is unclear where the CDR3 begins or ends on the DNA, so no DNA is shown, and the CDR3 is as TCRdb lists it. V is TRBV20-1 and J is TRBJ1-2. CDR1 is DFQATT and CDR2 is SNEGSKA in the germline V gene (reference sequence). 10 amino acids form the CDR3, both terminal residues included. This CDR3 is CSARVSTGPI.

V usage is TRBV28 and J usage is TRBJ2-6, with 8 nucleotides matching TRBD1. V gave up 6 bases and J gave up 0 bases; unmatched junction bases: 7. The germline gives CDR1 MDHEN, CDR2 SYDVKM. The CDR3 is 17 amino acids. The CDR3 region has the DNA TGTGCCAGCAGCTCAGGGGGCTGGGACTCTGGGGCCAACGTCCTGACTTTC. Translated: CASSSGGWDSGANVLTF. Together with reference TRBV28 and TRBJ2-6, the CDR3 gives the full variable domain: DVKVTQSSRYLVKRTGEKVFLECVQDMDHENMFWYRQDPGLGLRLIYFSYDVKMKEKGDIPEGYSVSREKKERFSLILESASTNQTSMYLCASSSGGWDSGANVLTFGAGSRLTVL.

This chain joins TRBV10-3 and TRBJ2-1; 12 bases are a match to TRBD2. Losses at the gene ends were 4 bases for V and 0 bases for J; bases not matched to a gene: 4. The CDR3 runs to 17 residues. CDR1 is ENHRY and CDR2 is SYGVKD in the germline V gene. The CDR3 DNA reads TGTGCCATCAGTGCGCTGACTAGCGGGAGCTCCTACAATGAGCAGTTCTTC. It codes for CAISALTSGSSYNEQFF.

The chain uses TRBV10-1 and TRBJ2-7; D is possibly TRBD1 (5 bases). From germline, CDR1 is WNHNN and CDR2 SYGVQD (reference sequence). Trimming removed 6 bases at V and 2 bases at J, with 14 bases between. The CDR3 covers 14 residues. The CDR3 protein is CASSRAVGAYEQYF. As DNA, the CDR3 is TGCGCCAGCAGCCGGGCGGTAGGGGCCTACGAGCAGTACTTC.

CDR3: CASSEEPGINIQYF. The CDR3 DNA sequence: TGTGCCAGCAGTGAAGAGCCAGGGATAAACATTCAGTACTTC. The chain links TRBV6-1 to TRBJ2-4; a weak D match, TRBD1 (5 bases). The CDR3 is made up of 14 amino acids. Germline loops: CDR1 MNHNS, CDR2 SASEGT. V was cut by 1 base and J by 6 bases, with 10 bases left in between.

The V and J genes are TRBV6-5 and TRBJ2-2, with TRBD2 identical over 13 bases. The CDR3 is 16 amino acids. Trimming at V came to 2 bases and at J to 5 bases, leaving 2 bases not matched to a gene. CDR1 and CDR2 from the germline V gene are MNHEY and SVGAGI. In nucleotides, the CDR3 is TGTGCCAGCAGTTACGGACTAGCGGGAGTTACCGGGGAGCTGTTTTTT. Translation gives CASSYGLAGVTGELFF.

The chain combines TRBV28 with TRBJ2-7, with TRBD2 matching over 13 bases. Unmatched junction bases numbered 2, after V lost 7 bases and J lost 2 bases. The CDR3 covers 14 residues. CDR1 is MDHEN, CDR2 SYDVKM, per germline. The CDR3 nucleotides are TGTGCCAGCACGGGGACTAGCGGGACCTACGAGCAGTACTTC. It yields the protein CASTGTSGTYEQYF.

The rearrangement joins TRBV7-3 to TRBJ2-1, with 7 positions matching TRBD1. The CDR3 contains 17 residues. V was clipped by 0 bases and J by 7 bases; unmatched bases: 12. The germline V gene encodes CDR1 SGHTA and CDR2 FQGTGA. Here the CDR3 reads CASSLTTGTVLGNEQFF. For the CDR3, the DNA is TGTGCCAGCAGCTTAACAACCGGGACAGTTCTAGGGAATGAGCAGTTCTTC.

The rearrangement joins TRBV28 to TRBJ2-7, with D possibly matching TRBD2 (5 bases). The CDR3 length is 13 residues. V was pared by 2 bases and J by 1 base, with 6 bases between. Germline CDR1 reads MDHEN; CDR2 reads SYDVKM. Written as DNA, the CDR3 is TGTGCCAGCAGTTTAGAGGGTTCCTACGAGCAGTACTTC. Translation gives CASSLEGSYEQYF.

The V and J genes are TRBV6-4 and TRBJ1-1, with D possibly TRBD1 on 6 matching bases. Germline V gives CDR1 MRHNA, CDR2 SNTAGT. Trimming shortened V by 5 bases and J by 8 bases, and 15 bases separated the two germline ends. The CDR3 loop spans 13 amino acids. CDR3 loop: CASSKISGTEAFF. In nucleotides, the CDR3 is TGTGCCAGCAGTAAGATCTCCGGGACAGAAGCTTTCTTT.